Below, one T cell receptor beta chain is given with its context. The sample belongs to a study of shared clonotypes between healthy human individuals. Overall study: Plates per donor: three CD4 naive, three CD4 memory, two CD8 naive, one CD8 memory.

Method: immunoSEQ multiplex PCR; TCRdb's copy keeps in-frame clones and lacks some. The data hold around 700,000 clones, with approximately 79% observed a single time. Germline loops: CDR1 SGHRS, CDR2 YFSETQ. V lost 1 base, J lost 8 bases, and 5 bases stayed unmatched. CDR3 size: 14 residues. This receptor was taken from a woman in her 30s in good health. The chain has TRBV5-1 and TRBJ2-2; 7 bases line up with TRBD2. The sequenced material came from memory CD4+ T cells sorted from blood. As to subset: CD45RA-negative fraction. The DNA of the CDR3 is TGCGCCAGCAGCTTGCTAGCGGTCAGGGGGGAGCTGTTTTTT. This encodes CASSLLAVRGELFF.